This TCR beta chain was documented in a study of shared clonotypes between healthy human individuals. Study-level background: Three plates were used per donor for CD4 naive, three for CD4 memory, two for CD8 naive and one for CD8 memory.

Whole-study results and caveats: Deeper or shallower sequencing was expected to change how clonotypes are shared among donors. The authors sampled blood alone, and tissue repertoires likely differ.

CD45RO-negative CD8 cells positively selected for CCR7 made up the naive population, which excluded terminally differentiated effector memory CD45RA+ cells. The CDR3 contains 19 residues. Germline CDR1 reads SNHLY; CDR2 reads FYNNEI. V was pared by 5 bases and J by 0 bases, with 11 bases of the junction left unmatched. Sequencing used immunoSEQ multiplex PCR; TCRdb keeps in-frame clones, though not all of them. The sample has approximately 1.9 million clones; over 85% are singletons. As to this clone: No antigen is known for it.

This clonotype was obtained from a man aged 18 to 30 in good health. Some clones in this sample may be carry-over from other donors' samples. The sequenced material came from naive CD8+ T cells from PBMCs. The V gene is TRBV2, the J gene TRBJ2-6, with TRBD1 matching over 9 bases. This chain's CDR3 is CASSLGQGLAISGANVLTF. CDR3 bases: TGTGCCAGCAGTCTGGGACAGGGCCTTGCTATCTCTGGGGCCAACGTCCTGACTTTC.